This T cell receptor (beta chain) is from a study of Ad26.COV2.S vaccination and SARS-CoV-2 variants. The CDR3 has 15 amino acids. V lost 3 bases, J lost 8 bases, and 8 bases stayed unmatched. Germline loops: CDR1 SGDLS, CDR2 YYNGEE. Repertoires were generated with immunoSEQ multiplex PCR, while TCRdb's copy carries only in-frame clones and drops some. The sample includes just over 350,000 clones, roughly nine tenths seen only once; the top ten take 3.9%. Remarks on this clone: The antigen remains undetermined.

Overall study findings and caveats: It was found that vaccine and placebo recipients had similar non-spike TCR breadth. Vaccine recipients had higher spike-specific TCR breadth than placebo recipients. TCR breadth and depth estimates may have understated total T cell responses. A substantial breadth of spike-specific CD8+ and CD4+ T cell responses after vaccination has been reported.

This receptor was taken from a human donor who had recovered from COVID-19. This specimen was peripheral blood, taken after recovery from COVID-19. The rearrangement uses TRBV9 and TRBJ1-4; 9 positions agree with TRBD1. CDR3 sequence reads: CASSAPGQGGEKLFF. DNA for the CDR3: TGTGCCAGCAGCGCTCCGGGACAGGGAGGCGAAAAACTGTTTTTT.